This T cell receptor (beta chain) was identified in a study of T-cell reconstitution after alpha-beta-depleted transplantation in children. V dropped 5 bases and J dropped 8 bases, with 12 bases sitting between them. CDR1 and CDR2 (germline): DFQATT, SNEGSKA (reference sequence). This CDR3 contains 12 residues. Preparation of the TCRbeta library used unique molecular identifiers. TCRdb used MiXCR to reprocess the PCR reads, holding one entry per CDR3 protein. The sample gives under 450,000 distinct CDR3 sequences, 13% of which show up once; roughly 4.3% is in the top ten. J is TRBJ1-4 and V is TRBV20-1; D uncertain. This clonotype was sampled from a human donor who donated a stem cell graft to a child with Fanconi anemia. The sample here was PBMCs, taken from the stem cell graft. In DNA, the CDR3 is TGCAGTGCTTACGCGCTAGGGGAAAAACTGTTTTTT. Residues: CSAYALGEKLFF.